This TCR beta chain was sequenced for a study of glioma-infiltrating T cells. General study results and limits: Tissue and blood shared very few CDR3 sequences. Above-expected tissue-blood divergence occurred in all gliomas, most in low-grade ones.

Amplification of TCR alpha and beta CDR3 regions from RNA used iRepertoire nested multiplex PCR. For one-step reverse transcription and amplification, about 90-450 ng of tissue mRNA or PBMC total RNA was used. A single record per CDR3 protein comes from TCRdb applying MiXCR to the multiplex PCR reads. The table includes approximately 140,000 distinct CDR3 sequences, 20% to 25% detected once. Trimming stripped 5 bases from V and 3 bases from J, with 9 bases between. The CDR3 runs to 13 residues. In germline, CDR1 is KGHDR, CDR2 SFDVKD. In its sample, this clonotype was seen many times. Its target is unknown.

Material for sequencing was glioma tissue, nonneoplastic brain tissue, or PBMCs (not recorded which). The V call is TRBV24-1, the J call TRBJ1-2; no firm D call. The sequence was collected from a human donor with low-grade glioma or glioblastoma, undergoing nonglioma brain surgery, or in good health (not recorded which). CDR3 in amino acids: CATSADKDYGYTF. CDR3 sequence (DNA): TGTGCCACCAGTGCAGACAAAGACTATGGCTACACCTTC.